Listed here is a single T cell receptor beta chain. No antigen is known for it. Germline loops: CDR1 SQVTM, CDR2 ANQGSEA. CDR3 length: 11 amino acids. V shed 6 bases and J 7 bases; nucleotides not matched to a gene: 5. Cells from the mixed lymphocyte reaction underwent coculture for five to seven days at 37 degrees C. The data belong to a study of siplizumab effects on memory and regulatory T cells. On the study more broadly: Run as pairs, the mixed lymphocyte reactions received siplizumab at around 1 ug/mL or no drug.

Assay: immunoSEQ multiplex PCR; the TCRdb copy retains only in-frame clones and omits some. The repertoire holds around 15,000 clones, with approximately 45% as singletons. The chain carries TRBV29-1 and TRBJ1-1; TRBD1 agrees at 7 bases. This clonotype was sampled from a human donor in good health; the cells came from an allogeneic mixed lymphocyte reaction. Some clones in this sample may be carry-over from other donors' samples. What was sequenced was CFSE-low (dividing) CD4+ T cells sorted from an allogeneic mixed lymphocyte reaction. DNA of the CDR3: TGCAGCGTGATGACAGGGATTGAAGCTTTCTTT. Protein sequence: CSVMTGIEAFF.